Shown below are 29 T cell receptor beta chains from a single sample sequenced in a study of blood T cell repertoires in COVID-19. Method: immunoSEQ multiplex PCR; TCRdb's copy keeps in-frame clones and lacks some. Among 200,000 to 250,000 clones, roughly 85% were seen once, and the ten largest hold around 4.6%. Sequencing was performed on PBMCs or T cells enriched from blood (not recorded which). The receptors here all came from a woman in her fifties or sixties who had been exposed to COVID-19.

In this sample, this clone turned up once. The chain carries TRBV5-1 and TRBJ2-1; D is possibly TRBD2 (5 bases). The length of the CDR3 is 11 residues. Trimming shortened V by 4 bases and J by 7 bases, and 6 bases separated the two germline ends. Germline assignment: CDR1 SGHRS and CDR2 YFSETQ. The CDR3 spells CASSRGNEQFF. Written as DNA, the CDR3 is TGCGCCAGCAGCCGAGGGAATGAGCAGTTCTTC.

The chain uses TRBV5-5 and TRBJ2-5; tentatively, D is TRBD2 (5 bases). The germline V and J ends were trimmed by 0 bases and 4 bases, with 16 bases remaining between them. Germline V lookup: CDR1 SGHKS, CDR2 YYEKEE (reference sequence). The CDR3 totals 16 residues. CDR3 amino acids: CASSLGAAGPGETQYF. CDR3 sequence (DNA): TGTGCCAGCAGCTTGGGGGCCGCGGGCCCGGGAGAGACCCAGTACTTC.

Written as DNA, the CDR3 is TGTGCCAGCAGCCCTCGACAGGGCTATGGCTACACCTTC. It specifies CASSPRQGYGYTF. V is TRBV7-2 and J is TRBJ1-2; 7 positions match TRBD1. Unmatched junction bases numbered 4, after V lost 5 bases and J lost 4 bases. This CDR3 is built from 13 residues. In germline, CDR1 is SGHTA, CDR2 FQGNSA.

The chain employs TRBV7-8 and TRBJ2-3; TRBD1 might be the D (6 bases). Per the germline V gene, CDR1 is SGHVS and CDR2 is FQNEAQ. The V gene lost 8 bases and the J gene lost 1 base, with 10 bases spanning the gap. CDR3 size: 13 residues. CDR3 protein: CASAKGGTDTQYF. CDR3 DNA sequence: TGTGCCAGCGCTAAGGGGGGCACAGATACGCAGTATTTT.

Note on this clone: The same CDR3 also results from other DNA sequences found in this sample. J is TRBJ1-1 and V is TRBV12-3 or TRBV12-4, with a possible D match to TRBD1 (5 bases). The V gene lost 1 base and the J gene lost 5 bases, with 8 bases spanning the gap. CDR3 length equals 13 residues. As DNA, the CDR3 is TGTGCCAGCAGTTTAGGCGGGGGGACTGAAGCTTTCTTT. This gives the protein CASSLGGGTEAFF.

The gene calls are TRBV14 and TRBJ2-2; 10 bases align to TRBD1. Germline V gene lookup returns CDR1 SGHDN and CDR2 FVKESK. The CDR3 is 15 residues long. V dropped 3 bases and J dropped 4; count of bases not matched to a gene: 2. In nucleotides, the CDR3 is TGTGCCAGCAGCCAGGGACAGGGGCCCACCGGGGAGCTGTTTTTT. Its protein product is CASSQGQGPTGELFF.

J is TRBJ1-2 and V is TRBV27, with D tentatively TRBD1 (6 bases). The CDR3 runs to 16 residues. Germline CDR1 reads MNHEY; CDR2 reads SMNVEV (reference sequence). Trimming shortened V by 2 bases and J by 8 bases, and 21 bases separated the two germline ends. The CDR3 reads CASSLRYGRGSEGYTF. CDR3 DNA: TGTGCCAGCAGTTTACGGTACGGGAGGGGGTCTGAAGGCTACACCTTC.

J is TRBJ2-5 and V is TRBV10-3; the D gene is possibly TRBD1 (5 bases). V was trimmed by 11 bases and J by 4 bases, leaving 20 bases between them. CDR3 length equals 14 residues. Germline CDR1 and CDR2: ENHRY and SYGVKD. CDR3 protein: CASQGSDSPETQYF. In nucleotides, the CDR3 is TGTGCCTCCCAGGGTTCGGATAGCCCAGAGACCCAGTACTTC.

This clone was observed once. CDR3 protein: CASSETGAGNTEAFF. The CDR3 DNA follows: TGCGCCAGCAGTGAAACAGGGGCCGGGAACACTGAAGCTTTCTTT. The rearrangement uses TRBV10-2 and TRBJ1-1; 7 bases fit TRBD1. The CDR3 contains 15 residues. V gave up 3 bases and J gave up 1 base; unmatched junction bases: 5. Germline V CDR1 and CDR2: WSHSY, SAAADI.

V gene TRBV9 combines with J gene TRBJ2-5; D is possibly TRBD2 (6 bases). The CDR3 is made up of 14 amino acids. Germline lookup yields CDR1 SGDLS and CDR2 YYNGEE. The V end lost 4 bases, the J end lost 2 bases, and 12 bases lay between the germline ends. The CDR3 region has the DNA TGTGCCAGCAGCCCCCGGGACTTTCAAGAGACCCAGTACTTC. The encoded protein is CASSPRDFQETQYF.

V and J are TRBV18 and TRBJ2-3; no clear D. The CDR3 sequence is 12 residues long. CDR1 is KGHSH, CDR2 LQKENI, per germline. The V end was cut by 6 bases, the J end by 6 bases, with 10 bases between. The CDR3 reads CASSPDIDTQYF. The DNA for the CDR3 is TGTGCCAGCTCTCCAGACATCGATACGCAGTATTTT.

In DNA form, the CDR3 reads TGTGCCAGCAGCCTGGAACAGGGGATAGGCATTCAGTACTTC. This encodes CASSLEQGIGIQYF. The chain recombines TRBV11-2 with TRBJ2-4, with 7 bases that match TRBD1. V trimming: 5 bases; J trimming: 9 bases; junction bases outside the gene matches: 10. The CDR3 covers 14 residues. Germline V gene lookup returns CDR1 SGHAT and CDR2 FQNNGV.

This clone was recorded once. The V call is TRBV4-3, the J call TRBJ1-2, with TRBD1 matching over 8 bases. The CDR3 has 15 residues. CDR1 is LGHNA, CDR2 YSLEER, per germline. Trimming at V came to 0 bases and at J to 7 bases, leaving 7 bases not matched to a gene. The CDR3 reads CASSQDARDRTGYTF. The CDR3 DNA reads as TGCGCCAGCAGCCAAGACGCCAGGGACAGGACTGGCTACACCTTC.

The genes are TRBV28 and TRBJ2-3; 11 positions agree with TRBD2. Looked up from germline, CDR1 is MDHEN and CDR2 is SYDVKM. V shed 3 bases and J 7 bases; nucleotides not matched to a gene: 6. The CDR3 length is 15 residues. The CDR3 DNA reads TGTGCCAGCAGTTTGATGCTAGCGGGGGGCTATACGCAGTATTTT. It encodes CASSLMLAGGYTQYF. Full variable domain (rest looked up from reference TRBV28 and TRBJ2-3): DVKVTQSSRYLVKRTGEKVFLECVQDMDHENMFWYRQDPGLGLRLIYFSYDVKMKEKGDIPEGYSVSREKKERFSLILESASTNQTSMYLCASSLMLAGGYTQYFGPGTRLTVL.

V usage is TRBV10-1 and J usage is TRBJ2-1, with 7 bases matching TRBD1. The trim removed 6 bases at V and 2 bases at J, leaving 1 base unmatched. This CDR3 comprises 13 residues. Germline CDR1 WNHNN, CDR2 SYGVQD (reference sequence). The CDR3 is CASSGQAYNEQFF. CDR3 DNA: TGCGCCAGCAGCGGACAGGCCTACAATGAGCAGTTCTTC.

V and J are TRBV7-3 and TRBJ2-3, with a tentative D call TRBD2 (6 bases). V lost 5 bases, J lost 0 bases, and 9 bases lay in between. CDR3 length: 14 amino acids. CDR1 SGHTA and CDR2 FQGTGA come from the germline V gene. Here the CDR3 DNA reads TGTGCCAGCAGCCACGGGGGTAGCACAGATACGCAGTATTTT. Translated, it gives CASSHGGSTDTQYF. Using reference TRBV7-3 and TRBJ2-3 for the parts outside the CDR3, the full variable domain is GAGVSQTPSNKVTEKGKYVELRCDPISGHTALYWYRQSLGQGPEFLIYFQGTGAADDSGLPNDRFFAVRPEGSVSTLKIQRTERGDSAVYLCASSHGGSTDTQYFGPGTRLTVL.

J is TRBJ2-1 and V is TRBV7-3; TRBD1 aligns across 8 bases. The junction had 10 bases not matched to a gene; V was cut back by 5 bases and J by 7 bases. CDR1 SGHTA and CDR2 FQGTGA come from the germline V gene. There are 15 residues in the CDR3. CDR3 amino acids: CASSAGGSLGNEQFF. CDR3 DNA sequence: TGTGCCAGCAGCGCAGGGGGCTCCCTGGGGAATGAGCAGTTCTTC. Full variable domain (missing parts from reference TRBV7-3 and TRBJ2-1): GAGVSQTPSNKVTEKGKYVELRCDPISGHTALYWYRQSLGQGPEFLIYFQGTGAADDSGLPNDRFFAVRPEGSVSTLKIQRTERGDSAVYLCASSAGGSLGNEQFFGPGTRLTVL.

The sample holds one count of this clone. The J gene is TRBJ1-1, the V gene TRBV7-9, with TRBD1 as a possible D gene (5 bases). V was cut by 5 bases and J by 8 bases, with 9 bases left in between. Germline loops: CDR1 SEHNR, CDR2 FQNEAQ (reference sequence). The CDR3 runs 11 residues. CDR3 in amino acids: CASSRGAEAFF. The CDR3 DNA follows: TGTGCCAGCAGCAGGGGCGCGGAAGCTTTCTTT.

This chain links TRBV28 with TRBJ1-4; 8 nucleotides agree with TRBD1. Germline trimming cut 2 bases from V and 7 bases from J; bases unmatched to any gene: 6. In germline, CDR1 is MDHEN, CDR2 SYDVKM. This CDR3 spans 15 amino acids. The DNA for the CDR3 is TGTGCCAGCAGTTTACAGGGGGCTGGGGGTGAAAAACTGTTTTTT. Translation: CASSLQGAGGEKLFF.

As DNA, the CDR3 is TGTGCCAGCAAAATTGCGGGGGGCTACAATGAGCAGTTCTTC. It codes for CASKIAGGYNEQFF. The chain has TRBV2 and TRBJ2-1; 8 bases are a match to TRBD2. The CDR3 runs 14 residues. Germline assignment: CDR1 SNHLY and CDR2 FYNNEI. J lost 3 bases, V lost 7 bases, and 5 bases had no gene match.

The chain recombines TRBV7-6 with TRBJ2-5; 10 bases are shared with TRBD2. The CDR3 runs 20 residues. Germline-derived CDR1 and CDR2 are SGHVS and FNYEAQ. The V gene end was trimmed by 2 bases and the J gene end by 1 base; junction bases not matched to a gene: 16. CDR3 protein: CASSLTYSGGPWSSQETQYF. The CDR3 DNA sequence: TGTGCCAGCAGCTTAACATATAGCGGGGGGCCCTGGTCCTCCCAAGAGACCCAGTACTTC.

The V call is TRBV6-5, the J call TRBJ1-1, with D perhaps matching TRBD1 (5 bases). Trimming took 6 bases from V and 3 from J, leaving 14 bases between them. Germline lookup yields CDR1 MNHEY and CDR2 SVGAGI. This CDR3 region has 14 residues. The chain's CDR3 is CASSPRWGDTEAFF. The CDR3 DNA reads as TGTGCCAGCAGCCCGAGGTGGGGGGACACTGAAGCTTTCTTT.

The rearrangement uses TRBV28 and TRBJ1-5, with 7 bases that match TRBD1. V shed 4 bases, J shed 1 base, and the junction held 4 bases outside the gene matches. This CDR3 spans 15 amino acids. The germline CDR1 and CDR2 sequences are MDHEN and SYDVKM. The CDR3 nucleotides read TGTGCCAGCAGTTACGGGACAGACAGCAATCAGCCCCAGCATTTT. Amino acids: CASSYGTDSNQPQHF.

V gene TRBV30 combines with J gene TRBJ1-2; 9 bases are shared with TRBD1. The CDR3 is 11 amino acids. Germline lookup yields CDR1 GTSNPN and CDR2 SVGIG (reference sequence). The J segment lost 2 bases and the V segment lost 8 bases, leaving 0 bases of the junction unmatched. CDR3 nucleotide sequence: TGTGCCGGACAGGGGAACTATGGCTACACCTTC. This gives the protein CAGQGNYGYTF.

This chain joins TRBV9 and TRBJ2-6, with a possible D match to TRBD2 (6 bases). Looked up from germline, CDR1 is SGDLS and CDR2 is YYNGEE. This CDR3 spans 14 amino acids. Trimming removed 6 bases at V and 3 bases at J, with 10 bases between. The CDR3 reads CASTGTYGANVLTF. The CDR3 nucleotides are TGTGCCAGCACCGGGACTTATGGGGCCAACGTCCTGACTTTC. Complete variable domain (other parts from reference TRBV9 and TRBJ2-6): DSGVTQTPKHLITATGQRVTLRCSPRSGDLSVYWYQQSLDQGLQFLIQYYNGEERAKGNILERFSAQQFPDLHSELNLSSLELGDSALYFCASTGTYGANVLTFGAGSRLTVL.

The chain links TRBV6-6 to TRBJ2-5, with 9 bases identical to TRBD1. Germline V gene data show CDR1 as MNHNY and CDR2 as SVGAGI (reference sequence). CDR3 length: 16 residues. The J segment lost 3 bases and the V segment lost 2 bases, leaving 7 bases of the junction unmatched. The CDR3 sequence: CASSYGGQGYEETQYF. As DNA, the CDR3 is TGTGCCAGCAGTTACGGGGGACAGGGTTACGAAGAGACCCAGTACTTC.

This rearrangement joins TRBV19 to TRBJ1-4; possibly TRBD1 for D (6 bases). Trimming left V 7 bases short and J 11 bases short, with 20 bases between. The CDR3 totals 14 residues. Germline V lookup: CDR1 LNHDA, CDR2 SQIVND (reference sequence). As DNA, the CDR3 is TGTGCCAGTACCAATATGGGGGCAACGGCGAAACTGTTTTTT. Translated, it gives CASTNMGATAKLFF. The full variable domain, with the rest looked up from reference TRBV19 and TRBJ1-4, is DGGITQSPKYLFRKEGQNVTLSCEQNLNHDAMYWYRQDPGQGLRLIYYSQIVNDFQKGDIAEGYSVSREKKESFPLTVTSAQKNPTAFYLCASTNMGATAKLFFGSGTQLSVL.

The chain has TRBV7-2 and TRBJ1-3, with unresolved D. The CDR3 loop spans 15 amino acids. Trimming took 1 base from V and 0 from J, leaving 7 bases between them. Germline CDR1 is SGHTA and CDR2 is FQGNSA. CDR3 residues: CASSLDGSSGNTIYF. Written as DNA, the CDR3 is TGTGCCAGCAGCTTAGACGGGAGCTCTGGAAACACCATATATTTT.

This clone has more than one count but fewer than ten. The chain is built from TRBV7-9 and TRBJ1-6; a weak D match, TRBD1 (5 bases). Germline-derived CDR1 and CDR2 are SEHNR and FQNEAQ (reference sequence). V shed 6 bases and J shed 7 bases, with 13 bases lying between them. This CDR3 is 14 amino acids long. The CDR3 DNA is TGTGCCAGCAGTTCATGGGGGGGGAATTCACCCCTCCACTTT. Translated: CASSSWGGNSPLHF.